The 17 T cell receptor beta chains below were found in one sample sequenced in a study of CD8+ T cells in alopecia areata. Specified treatment: oral pan-JAK inhibitor, 5-10 mg twice daily. Following RNA extraction, reverse transcription yielded cDNA that acted as the sequencing template. Using immunoSEQ multiplex PCR, the repertoire was profiled, and TCRdb retains in-frame clones only, with some absent. The sample has fewer than 200,000 clones, 58% seen once; the top ten hold 16%. Material: CD4+ T cells sorted from blood, obtained at approximately week 61, from a patient treated with tofacitinib. Source of these receptors: a human donor with alopecia areata.

This clone was seen only once. The rearrangement uses TRBV5-4 and TRBJ2-5, with a tentative D call TRBD1 (6 bases). Trimming took off 5 bases at V and 0 bases at J, with 11 bases between the two ends. This CDR3 region has 14 residues. Germline loops: CDR1 SGHNT, CDR2 YYREEE (reference sequence). The CDR3 spells CASSTRDNQETQYF. The CDR3, as DNA: TGTGCCAGCAGTACTCGGGACAACCAAGAGACCCAGTACTTC.

The chain employs TRBV29-1 and TRBJ2-6, with D possibly being TRBD1 (6 bases). Trimming took 0 bases from V and 0 from J, leaving 15 bases between them. The CDR3 spans 18 residues. Germline CDR1 reads SQVTM; CDR2 reads ANQGSEA. This CDR3 reads CSVEDQGGEYSGANVLTF. The CDR3 nucleotides are TGCAGCGTTGAAGATCAAGGGGGTGAATACTCTGGGGCCAACGTCCTGACTTTC.

This chain connects TRBV7-2 to TRBJ1-5; D call uncertain. The germline V and J ends were trimmed by 5 bases and 6 bases, with 8 bases remaining between them. CDR1 and CDR2 (germline): SGHTA, FQGNSA. The CDR3 has 12 residues. As DNA, the CDR3 is TGTGCCAGCAGCCCCCACGGTCAGCCCCAGCATTTT. Translated: CASSPHGQPQHF.

This clone occurred once. The chain recombines TRBV7-2 with TRBJ2-7; D is perhaps TRBD1 or TRBD2 (5 bases each). The CDR3 has 18 amino acids. V was clipped by 7 bases and J by 5 bases, with 30 bases between them. Germline assignment: CDR1 SGHTA and CDR2 FQGNSA. This CDR3 reads CASTHITAAGSSMNEQYF. The CDR3 DNA reads as TGTGCCAGCACCCATATAACGGCGGCAGGGAGTAGTATGAACGAGCAGTACTTC. The full variable domain, rest sourced from reference TRBV7-2 and TRBJ2-7, is GAGVSQSPSNKVTEKGKDVELRCDPISGHTALYWYRQSLGQGLEFLIYFQGNSAPDKSGLPSDRFSAERTGGSVSTLTIQRTQQEDSAVYLCASTHITAAGSSMNEQYFGPGTRLTVT.

Remarks on this clone: Other DNA sequences in this specimen translate into the identical CDR3. This rearrangement joins TRBV5-1 to TRBJ2-3; the match to TRBD1 covers 7 bases. This CDR3 spans 14 amino acids. The ends lost 4 bases at V and 2 bases at J; junction bases unmatched: 4. CDR1 and CDR2 from the germline V gene are SGHRS and YFSETQ. In DNA form, the CDR3 reads TGCGCCAGCAGCCCGGGGACAGACACAGATACGCAGTATTTT. It is translated as CASSPGTDTDTQYF.

This clone showed up just a few times. The chain joins TRBV29-1 to TRBJ1-3; 7 bases map to TRBD1. Germline CDR1 reads SQVTM; CDR2 reads ANQGSEA. The CDR3 loop spans 13 amino acids. V lost 7 bases to trimming and J lost 1 base; unmatched junction nucleotides: 4. In DNA, the CDR3 is TGCAGCGGTAAACAGGGGTCTGGAAACACCATATATTTT. Its protein is CSGKQGSGNTIYF. The complete variable domain, with remaining parts taken from reference TRBV29-1 and TRBJ1-3, reads SAVISQKPSRDICQRGTSLTIQCQVDSQVTMMFWYRQQPGQSLTLIATANQGSEATYESGFVIDKFPISRPNLTFSTLTVSNMSPEDSSIYLCSGKQGSGNTIYFGEGSWLTVV.

In its sample, this clone was seen a few times. The chain uses TRBV20-1 and TRBJ1-2, with TRBD1 matching 7 bases. The V segment lost 6 bases and the J segment 7 bases; nucleotides outside the gene matches: 5. The CDR3 is made up of 11 amino acids. The V gene's germline CDR1 is DFQATT and CDR2 SNEGSKA (reference sequence). The CDR3 region is CSALDRFGYTF. Written as DNA, the CDR3 is TGCAGTGCCCTGGACAGGTTTGGCTACACCTTC.

The chain is built from TRBV15 and TRBJ2-7; TRBD1 might be the D (6 bases). The V gene's germline CDR1 is LNHNV and CDR2 YYDKDF (reference sequence). V was trimmed by 2 bases and J by 5 bases, leaving 7 bases between them. This CDR3 region has 12 residues. The CDR3 coding sequence is TGTGCCACCAGCAGAACAGGGAACGAGCAGTACTTC. Protein product: CATSRTGNEQYF.

The chain carries TRBV7-2 and TRBJ1-6; the D gene is possibly TRBD1 (5 bases). V was pared by 4 bases and J by 11 bases, with 9 bases between. CDR1 and CDR2 from the germline V gene are SGHTA and FQGNSA. There are 12 residues in the CDR3. Here the CDR3 reads CASSSPGTPLHF. DNA of the CDR3: TGTGCCAGCAGCTCCCCAGGGACACCCCTCCACTTT.

The CDR3 DNA follows: TGTGCCAGCAGCTTATTCACCGAGCAGTACTTC. The encoded protein is CASSLFTEQYF. V and J are TRBV7-2 and TRBJ2-7; D remains unclear. Germline CDR1 SGHTA, CDR2 FQGNSA. The CDR3 has 11 residues. Trimming cost V 2 bases and J 6 bases, with 5 bases left between them.

The gene calls are TRBV15 and TRBJ2-5, with 7 positions matching TRBD2. The CDR3 loop spans 15 amino acids. V lost 4 bases and J lost 1; bases outside the gene matches: 6. Per the germline V gene, CDR1 is LNHNV and CDR2 is YYDKDF (reference sequence). The CDR3 bases are TGTGCCACCAGCACTCTAGCGGCTGCCCAAGAGACCCAGTACTTC. Amino acids: CATSTLAAAQETQYF.

This clone was picked up a small number of times. The chain has TRBV29-1 and TRBJ2-1; 9 bases match TRBD1. Germline V CDR1 and CDR2: SQVTM, ANQGSEA. Trimming removed 6 bases from V and 10 bases from J; junction bases left unmatched: 7. This CDR3 spans 12 amino acids. The CDR3 DNA reads as TGCAGCGTACGGGGGACAGGGCGCGAGCAGTTCTTC. Translating it yields CSVRGTGREQFF.

The chain couples TRBV10-3 to TRBJ2-7; tentatively, D is TRBD2 (6 bases). Germline CDR1 ENHRY, CDR2 SYGVKD. The length of the CDR3 is 14 residues. V was pared by 6 bases and J by 3 bases, with 15 bases between. The CDR3 spells CAIRGLANVYEQYF. DNA of the CDR3: TGTGCCATCAGGGGACTCGCGAACGTCTACGAGCAGTACTTC.

This sequence joins TRBV5-1 and TRBJ2-5, with D uncertain. The J call is uncertain, as TRBJ2-7 better fits the DNA end. Germline V lookup: CDR1 SGHRS, CDR2 YFSETQ. CDR3 length equals 11 residues. The CDR3 sequence is CASRQNYEQYF. Here the CDR3 DNA reads TGCGCCAGCAGGCAGAACTACGAGCAGTACTTC.

The chain uses TRBV19 and TRBJ1-5; D is uncertain. There are 15 residues in the CDR3. Germline V CDR1 and CDR2: LNHDA, SQIVND (reference sequence). Trimming removed 4 bases from V and 3 bases from J, with 13 bases in between. CDR3 sequence reads: CASSKGGGSNQPQHF. The CDR3 coding sequence is TGTGCCAGTAGTAAGGGAGGAGGATCCAATCAGCCCCAGCATTTT.

The chain uses TRBV25-1 and TRBJ1-5, with D perhaps TRBD1 (5 bases). CDR1 and CDR2 (germline): MGHDK, SYGVNS. V gave up 4 bases and J gave up 4 bases, with 14 bases separating them. The length of the CDR3 is 15 residues. The CDR3 loop reads CASSGQGTLNQPQHF. The CDR3 bases are TGTGCCAGCAGTGGGCAGGGAACCTTAAATCAGCCCCAGCATTTT.

This chain joins TRBV30 and TRBJ2-2; 9 nucleotides match TRBD2. Germline V gives CDR1 GTSNPN, CDR2 SVGIG (reference sequence). V lost 2 bases and J lost 5; bases outside the gene matches: 6. CDR3 size: 15 residues. CDR3 in DNA: TGTGCCTGGAGTTTAGCGGGGGCACGAACCGGGGAGCTGTTTTTT. It encodes CAWSLAGARTGELFF.